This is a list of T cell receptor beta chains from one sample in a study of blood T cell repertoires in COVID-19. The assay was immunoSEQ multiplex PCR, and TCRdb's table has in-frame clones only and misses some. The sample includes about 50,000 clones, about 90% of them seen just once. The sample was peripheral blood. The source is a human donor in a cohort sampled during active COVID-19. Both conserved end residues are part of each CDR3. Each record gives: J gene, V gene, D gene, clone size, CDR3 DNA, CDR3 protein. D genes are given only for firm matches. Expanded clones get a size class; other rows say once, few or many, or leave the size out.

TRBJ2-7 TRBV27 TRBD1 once TGTGCCAGCAGTTTAGGACAGGGGAAAAACGAGCAGTACTTC CASSLGQGKNEQYF
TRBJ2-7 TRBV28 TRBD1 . TGTGCCAGCAGTTTACGGGACAGGGTAGGGGTCGAGCAGTACTTC CASSLRDRVGVEQYF
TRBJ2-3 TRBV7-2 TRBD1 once TGTGCCAGCAGCGTCTCTCTGATGGGACAGGGGAATATTGGTACGCAGTATTTT CASSVSLMGQGNIGTQYF
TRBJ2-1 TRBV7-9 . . TGTGCCAGCAGCTTAGTTGACTTAGGCGTTGCCTACAATGAGCAGTTCTTC CASSLVDLGVAYNEQFF
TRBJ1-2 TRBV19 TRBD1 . TGTGCCAGTAGCAGACCGGGACAGGGGTATGGCTACACCTTC CASSRPGQGYGYTF
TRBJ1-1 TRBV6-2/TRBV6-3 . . TGTGCCAGCAGTTTTGGGGGCGGGTACACTGAAGCTTTCTTT CASSFGGGYTEAFF
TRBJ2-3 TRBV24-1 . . TGTGCCACCAGTGATTCACGGACGGACATCGAACCCACAGATACGCAGTATTTT CATSDSRTDIEPTDTQYF
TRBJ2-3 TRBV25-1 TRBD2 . TGTGCCAGCAGTGAAAGACTAGCGGGAGAGGCAGATACGCAGTATTTT CASSERLAGEADTQYF
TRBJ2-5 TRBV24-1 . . TGTGCCACCAGTGATAGACAGCCTGAAGGGGAGACCCAGTACTTC CATSDRQPEGETQYF
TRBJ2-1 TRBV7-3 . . TGTGCCAGCAGCCTTGGGGAGGCCGTCCATGAGCAGTTCTTC CASSLGEAVHEQFF
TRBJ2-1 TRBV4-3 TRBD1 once TGCGCCAGCAGCCAAACCGTCGGGACAGGGTGGAATGAGCAGTTCTTC CASSQTVGTGWNEQFF
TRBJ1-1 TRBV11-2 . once TGTGCCAGCAGCGTTAACCTAGCAACTGAAGCTTTCTTT CASSVNLATEAFF
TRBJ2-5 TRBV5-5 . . TGTGCCAGCAGCTTGGGGGCAGGGTGGGAGACCCAGTACTTC CASSLGAGWETQYF
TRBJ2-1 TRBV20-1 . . TGCAGTGCTAATCAGGGGAATGAGCAGTTCTTC CSANQGNEQFF
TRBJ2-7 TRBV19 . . TGTGCCATTGGGGCTGGGTTCGAGCAGTACTTC CAIGAGFEQYF